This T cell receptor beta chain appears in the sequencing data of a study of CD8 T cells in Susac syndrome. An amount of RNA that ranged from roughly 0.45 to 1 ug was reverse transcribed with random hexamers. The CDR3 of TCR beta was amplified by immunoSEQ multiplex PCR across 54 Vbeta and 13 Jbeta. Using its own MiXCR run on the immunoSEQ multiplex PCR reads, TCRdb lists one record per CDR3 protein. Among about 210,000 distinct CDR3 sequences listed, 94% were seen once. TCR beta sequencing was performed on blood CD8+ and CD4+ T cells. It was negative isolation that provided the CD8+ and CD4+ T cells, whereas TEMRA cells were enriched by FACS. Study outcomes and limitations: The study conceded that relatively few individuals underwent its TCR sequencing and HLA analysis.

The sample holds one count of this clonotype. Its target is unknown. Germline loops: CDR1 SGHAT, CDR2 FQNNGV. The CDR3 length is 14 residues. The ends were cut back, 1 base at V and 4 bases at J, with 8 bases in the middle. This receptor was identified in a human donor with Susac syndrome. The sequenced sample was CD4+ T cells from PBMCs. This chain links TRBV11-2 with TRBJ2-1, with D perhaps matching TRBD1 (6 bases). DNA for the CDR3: TGTGCCAGCAGCTTAGGTACAGGGTACAATGAGCAGTTCTTC. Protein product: CASSLGTGYNEQFF.